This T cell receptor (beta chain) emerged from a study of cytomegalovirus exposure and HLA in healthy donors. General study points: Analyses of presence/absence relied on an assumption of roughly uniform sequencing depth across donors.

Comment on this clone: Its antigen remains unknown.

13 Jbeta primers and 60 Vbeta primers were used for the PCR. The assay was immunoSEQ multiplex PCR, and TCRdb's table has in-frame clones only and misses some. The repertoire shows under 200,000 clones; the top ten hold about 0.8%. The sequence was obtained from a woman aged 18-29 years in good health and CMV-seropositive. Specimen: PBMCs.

As DNA, the CDR3 is TGCGCCAGCAGGGGGACTTGGGGTTCGGAGACCCAGTACTTC. Translation gives CASRGTWGSETQYF. This chain connects TRBV5-1 to TRBJ2-5; perhaps TRBD2 as D (6 bases). The CDR3 spans 14 residues. Germline V gene data show CDR1 as SGHRS and CDR2 as YFSETQ. Trimming removed 5 bases from V and 5 bases from J, with 16 bases in between.